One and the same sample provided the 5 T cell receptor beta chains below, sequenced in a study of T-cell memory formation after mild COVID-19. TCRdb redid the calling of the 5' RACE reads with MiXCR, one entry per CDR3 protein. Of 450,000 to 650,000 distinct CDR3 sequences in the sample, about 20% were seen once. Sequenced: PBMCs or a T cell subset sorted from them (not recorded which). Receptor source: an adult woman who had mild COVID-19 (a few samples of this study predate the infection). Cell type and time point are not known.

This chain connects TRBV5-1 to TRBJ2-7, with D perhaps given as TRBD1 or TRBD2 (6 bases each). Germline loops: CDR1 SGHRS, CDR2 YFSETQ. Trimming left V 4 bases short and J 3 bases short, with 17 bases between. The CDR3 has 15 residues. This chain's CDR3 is CASSQDSAGFYEQYF. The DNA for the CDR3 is TGCGCCAGCAGCCAGGACAGCGCGGGGTTCTACGAGCAGTACTTC.

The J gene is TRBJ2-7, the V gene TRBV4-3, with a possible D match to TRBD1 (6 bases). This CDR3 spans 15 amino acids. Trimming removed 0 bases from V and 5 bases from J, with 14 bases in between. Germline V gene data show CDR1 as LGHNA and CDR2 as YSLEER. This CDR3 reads CASSQEGASRHEQYF. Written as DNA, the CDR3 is TGCGCCAGCAGCCAAGAGGGGGCTTCTCGTCACGAGCAGTACTTC.

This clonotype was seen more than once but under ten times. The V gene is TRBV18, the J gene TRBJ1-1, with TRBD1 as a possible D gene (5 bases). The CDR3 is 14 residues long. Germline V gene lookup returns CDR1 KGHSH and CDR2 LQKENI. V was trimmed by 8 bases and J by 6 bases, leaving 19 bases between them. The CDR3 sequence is CASRENWGRAEAFF. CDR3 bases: TGTGCCAGCCGAGAAAATTGGGGACGCGCTGAAGCTTTCTTT. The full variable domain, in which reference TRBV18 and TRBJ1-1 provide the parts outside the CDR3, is NAGVMQNPRHLVRRRGQEARLRCSPMKGHSHVYWYRQLPEEGLKFMVYLQKENIIDESGMPKERFSAEFPKEGPSILRIQQVVRGDSAAYFCASRENWGRAEAFFGQGTRLTVV.

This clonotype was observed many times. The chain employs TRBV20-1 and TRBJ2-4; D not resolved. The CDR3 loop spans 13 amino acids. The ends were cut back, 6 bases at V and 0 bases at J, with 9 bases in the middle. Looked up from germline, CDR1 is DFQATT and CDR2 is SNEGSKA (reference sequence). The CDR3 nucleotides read TGCAGTGCCCCAGCGACAGCCAAAAACATTCAGTACTTC. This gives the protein CSAPATAKNIQYF.

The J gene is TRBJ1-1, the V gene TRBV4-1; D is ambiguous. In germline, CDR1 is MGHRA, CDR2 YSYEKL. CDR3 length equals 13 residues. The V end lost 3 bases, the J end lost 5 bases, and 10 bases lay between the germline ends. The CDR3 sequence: CASSQRVRTEAFF. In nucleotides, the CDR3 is TGCGCCAGCAGCCAGAGGGTTAGGACTGAAGCTTTCTTT.